Each of the 32 T cell receptor beta chains below was sequenced from the same sample in a study of CD8 T cells in ankylosing spondylitis. TCRdb independently ran MiXCR on the 5' RACE reads; one entry per CDR3 protein. The sample holds approximately 130,000 distinct CDR3 sequences, 10% to 12% seen once. Sequencing was carried out using blood, either unsorted or a sorted T cell fraction (not recorded which). The origin of the receptors is a female donor with ankylosing spondylitis or in good health (not recorded which).

This clonotype was detected ten times or more. Compared with germline, one end of the junction differs, possibly owing to a read error. V and J are TRBV5-1 and TRBJ1-5; 8 bases line up with TRBD1. The CDR3 has 14 residues. Per the germline V gene, CDR1 is SGHRS and CDR2 is YFSETQ. This CDR3 is CASSLTGGNQPQHF. CDR3 sequence (DNA): TGTGCCAGCAGTTTGACAGGGGGCAATCAGCCCCAGCATTTT.

This clonotype came up a few times. Written as DNA, the CDR3 is TGTGCCAGCAGCCCGGACACCCACCAAGAGACCCAGTACTTC. It is translated as CASSPDTHQETQYF. The J gene is TRBJ2-5, the V gene TRBV7-9, with TRBD1 as a possible D gene (5 bases). The ends were cut back, 5 bases at V and 0 bases at J, with 10 bases in the middle. The CDR3 spans 14 residues. In germline, CDR1 is SEHNR, CDR2 FQNEAQ (reference sequence). Full variable domain (rest looked up from reference TRBV7-9 and TRBJ2-5): DTGVSQNPRHKITKRGQNVTFRCDPISEHNRLYWYRQTLGQGPEFLTYFQNEAQLEKSRLLSDRFSAERPKGSFSTLEIQRTEQGDSAMYLCASSPDTHQETQYFGPGTRLLVL.

V gene TRBV5-5 combines with J gene TRBJ1-1; D gene ambiguous. The germline V gene encodes CDR1 SGHKS and CDR2 YYEKEE (reference sequence). The CDR3 sequence is 13 residues long. With 2 bases removed from V and 5 bases from J, the gap between germline ends came to 10 bases. The CDR3 is CASSFRSGTEAFF. The CDR3 nucleotides read TGTGCCAGCAGCTTTAGGTCGGGGACTGAAGCTTTCTTT.

This clonotype has a count of ten or more. The gene calls are TRBV20-1 and TRBJ1-2, with D possibly TRBD1 on 5 matching bases. V lost 5 bases to trimming and J lost 1 base, with 14 bases between them. CDR3 length equals 14 residues. Germline CDR1 and CDR2: DFQATT and SNEGSKA (reference sequence). The CDR3 nucleotides are TGCAGTGCTCGGGGGGGACGAATTAACTATGGCTACACCTTC. Its protein is CSARGGRINYGYTF.

This clonotype was recorded many times. V and J are TRBV12-3 or TRBV12-4 and TRBJ2-7; D gene ambiguous. Trimming removed 6 bases from V and 2 bases from J, with 20 bases in between. There are 16 residues in the CDR3. The CDR3 spells CASRERAGDGTYEQYF. The CDR3 DNA reads TGTGCCAGCAGAGAAAGAGCTGGGGATGGGACCTACGAGCAGTACTTC.

This clonotype came up many times. This chain links TRBV5-1 with TRBJ1-5, with D hard to call. Germline V gives CDR1 SGHRS, CDR2 YFSETQ. This CDR3 has 15 amino acids. Trimming removed 0 bases from V and 7 bases from J, with 14 bases in between. DNA for the CDR3: TGCGCCAGCAGCTTGGAAGGGATAGGCTTCCAGCCCCAGCATTTT. Translating gives CASSLEGIGFQPQHF.

This clonotype has a count of ten or more. The chain joins TRBV19 to TRBJ2-7; TRBD1 aligns across 12 bases. The germline V gene encodes CDR1 LNHDA and CDR2 SQIVND (reference sequence). The junction had 5 bases not matched to a gene; V was cut back by 7 bases and J by 4 bases. The CDR3 is made up of 14 amino acids. The CDR3 reads CASTPGQGAYEQYF. The CDR3 nucleotides are TGTGCCAGTACCCCGGGACAGGGGGCATACGAGCAGTACTTC.

This clonotype was found many times. CDR3 sequence: CSGAVSNTGELFF. As DNA, the CDR3 is TGCAGCGGCGCAGTCAGCAACACCGGGGAGCTGTTTTTT. This chain connects TRBV29-1 to TRBJ2-2, with D hard to call. The CDR3 length is 13 residues. From germline, CDR1 is SQVTM and CDR2 ANQGSEA. V shed 7 bases and J shed 2 bases, with 11 bases lying between them.

This clonotype was seen repeatedly, ten times or more. The chain links TRBV5-1 to TRBJ2-3; D is unclear. The CDR3 has 13 residues. V lost 3 bases to trimming and J lost 3 bases, with 8 bases between them. Germline CDR1 SGHRS, CDR2 YFSETQ. The CDR3 is CASSWQTTDTQYF. The CDR3 DNA reads as TGCGCCAGCAGCTGGCAAACTACAGATACGCAGTATTTT.

This clonotype was counted at least ten times. The V call is TRBV6-4, the J call TRBJ2-1, with 10 positions matching TRBD2. J gave up 0 bases and V 9 bases, and 8 bases lay outside the gene matches. This CDR3 contains 16 residues. Germline assignment: CDR1 MRHNA and CDR2 SNTAGT. The CDR3 loop reads CASRTSGTSSYNEQFF. DNA of the CDR3: TGTGCCAGTCGGACTAGCGGCACGAGCTCCTACAATGAGCAGTTCTTC.

This clonotype appeared many times. This chain connects TRBV20-1 to TRBJ2-2, with D possibly being TRBD1 (6 bases). This CDR3 is 15 amino acids long. From germline, CDR1 is DFQATT and CDR2 SNEGSKA (reference sequence). V was cut by 6 bases and J by 6 bases, with 20 bases left in between. CDR3 in amino acids: CSALTGLGPAGELFF. The CDR3 nucleotides read TGCAGTGCCCTGACAGGCCTCGGGCCCGCCGGGGAGCTGTTTTTT.

In this sample, this clonotype turned up a few times. This chain links TRBV19 with TRBJ2-7; no definite D call. V lost 3 bases and J 6 bases, leaving 12 bases between the germline ends. The CDR3 covers 13 residues. The germline V gene encodes CDR1 LNHDA and CDR2 SQIVND (reference sequence). The DNA of the CDR3 is TGTGCCAGTAGTATCGAAAGACGTTCCGAGCAGTACTTC. Amino acid sequence: CASSIERRSEQYF. Looking up the rest from reference TRBV19 and TRBJ2-7 gives the full variable domain: DGGITQSPKYLFRKEGQNVTLSCEQNLNHDAMYWYRQDPGQGLRLIYYSQIVNDFQKGDIAEGYSVSREKKESFPLTVTSAQKNPTAFYLCASSIERRSEQYFGPGTRLTVT.

This clonotype was counted at least ten times. The V call is TRBV5-1, the J call TRBJ2-1; the match to TRBD2 covers 8 bases. V gave up 4 bases and J gave up 0 bases; unmatched junction bases: 6. The CDR3 is 16 amino acids. Germline loops: CDR1 SGHRS, CDR2 YFSETQ. The CDR3 here is CASSVPSGGSYNEQFF. Written as DNA, the CDR3 is TGCGCCAGCAGCGTACCCAGCGGGGGCTCCTACAATGAGCAGTTCTTC.

There are many counts of this clonotype. The rearrangement uses TRBV20-1 and TRBJ2-7, with 8 bases identical to TRBD2. V was pared by 0 bases and J by 3 bases, with 4 bases of the junction left unmatched. There are 14 residues in the CDR3. The V gene's germline CDR1 is DFQATT and CDR2 SNEGSKA (reference sequence). CDR3 loop: CSAREGLGGYEQYF. The CDR3 region has the DNA TGCAGTGCTAGAGAGGGACTAGGGGGCTACGAGCAGTACTTC.

This clonotype was detected ten times or more. The V gene is TRBV14, the J gene TRBJ2-7; D is perhaps TRBD2 (5 bases). CDR3 length equals 16 residues. Germline V gene data show CDR1 as SGHDN and CDR2 as FVKESK. Trimming left V 0 bases short and J 2 bases short, with 14 bases between. The CDR3 DNA follows: TGTGCCAGCAGCCAAGACCCGGCTTGGCGGGCCTACGAGCAGTACTTC. The encoded protein is CASSQDPAWRAYEQYF.

This clonotype was recorded many times. The chain couples TRBV20-1 to TRBJ2-1, with 7 nucleotides matching TRBD2. V lost 7 bases, J lost 4 bases, and 1 base stayed unmatched. The CDR3 runs to 11 residues. CDR1 is DFQATT, CDR2 SNEGSKA, per germline (reference sequence). The CDR3 DNA follows: TGCAGTGGAGCGGGATACAATGAGCAGTTCTTC. It translates to CSGAGYNEQFF.

At least ten counts were recorded for this clonotype. The genes are TRBV12-3 or TRBV12-4 and TRBJ1-1; TRBD1 matches at 9 bases. There are 14 residues in the CDR3. V shed 5 bases, J shed 10 bases, and the junction held 11 bases outside the gene matches. CDR3 protein: CASSPPGQGVRAFF. DNA for the CDR3: TGTGCCAGCAGTCCACCGGGACAGGGAGTGAGAGCTTTCTTT.

This clonotype was picked up a small number of times. The rearrangement uses TRBV20-1 and TRBJ1-2; no clear D. This CDR3 is 14 amino acids long. The V gene's germline CDR1 is DFQATT and CDR2 SNEGSKA (reference sequence). Trimming shortened V by 2 bases and J by 8 bases, and 18 bases separated the two germline ends. Written as DNA, the CDR3 is TGCAGTGCTAGACCAGGCATCGGTTTGGGGGGCTACACCTTC. This gives the protein CSARPGIGLGGYTF.

This clonotype has just a few counts. The chain couples TRBV18 to TRBJ2-6, with D maybe TRBD1 (6 bases). Between the trimmed V and J ends, which lost 2 bases and 0 bases, there was a span of 8 bases. Germline assignment: CDR1 KGHSH and CDR2 LQKENI. The CDR3 totals 16 residues. The CDR3 is CASSPGDTSGANVLTF. The CDR3 DNA reads as TGTGCCAGCTCACCAGGGGACACCTCTGGGGCCAACGTCCTGACTTTC.

This clonotype was seen at least ten times. The chain recombines TRBV18 with TRBJ2-5; D gene unclear. The germline gives CDR1 KGHSH, CDR2 LQKENI. The CDR3 has 13 residues. V was pared by 3 bases and J by 1 base, with 6 bases between. CDR3 residues: CASSPDLQETQYF. Written as DNA, the CDR3 is TGTGCCAGCTCACCCGACCTCCAAGAGACCCAGTACTTC.

This clonotype was seen repeatedly, ten times or more. V and J are TRBV12-3 or TRBV12-4 and TRBJ2-5; TRBD1 matches 7 bases. J lost 4 bases, V lost 4 bases, and 6 bases had no gene match. The CDR3 extends over 14 amino acids. The CDR3 loop is CASSSLDRSETQYF. The DNA of the CDR3 is TGTGCCAGCAGTTCCCTGGACAGGTCAGAGACCCAGTACTTC.

About this clonotype itself: A single base separates this from a much larger clone, so it may be a read error. This chain joins TRBV10-3 and TRBJ2-2; the D gene is possibly TRBD2 (6 bases). Germline V gene lookup returns CDR1 ENHRY and CDR2 SYGVKD. Trimming removed 2 bases at V and 5 bases at J, with 12 bases between. The CDR3 totals 15 residues. Here the CDR3 DNA reads TGTGCCATCAGTGAGCCGGGAGTCGAAACCGGGGAGCTGTTTTTT. Its protein is CAISEPGVETGELFF.

This clonotype was detected ten times or more. This chain connects TRBV28 to TRBJ1-2; no clear D. Between the trimmed V and J ends, which lost 4 bases and 4 bases, there was a span of 7 bases. Germline values: CDR1 MDHEN, CDR2 SYDVKM. There are 12 residues in the CDR3. Here the CDR3 reads CASSSPLYGYTF. The DNA of the CDR3 is TGTGCCAGCAGTTCCCCCCTCTATGGCTACACCTTC.

This clonotype appeared many times. This chain connects TRBV12-3 or TRBV12-4 to TRBJ1-2; D call uncertain. The CDR3 is 12 amino acids. V lost 4 bases, J lost 2 bases, and 5 bases lay in between. The CDR3 loop reads CASSYGNYGYTF. Here the CDR3 DNA reads TGTGCCAGCAGTTACGGAAACTATGGCTACACCTTC.

This clonotype was observed many times. The rearrangement joins TRBV7-6 to TRBJ1-3; possible D gene TRBD1, 6 bases. The CDR3 runs 14 residues. From germline, CDR1 is SGHVS and CDR2 FNYEAQ. V gave up 5 bases and J gave up 2 bases, with 10 bases separating them. Written as DNA, the CDR3 is TGTGCCAGCAGCCCAGGGGATACTGGAAACACCATATATTTT. It yields the protein CASSPGDTGNTIYF.

On this clonotype: This may come from a read error, since a much larger clone is one base off. The chain uses TRBV5-1 and TRBJ1-2; TRBD1 might be the D (5 bases). The germline V gene encodes CDR1 SGHRS and CDR2 YFSETQ. The CDR3 has 11 amino acids. Trimming stripped 0 bases from V and 11 bases from J, with 8 bases between. CDR3 loop: CASSLGQNYTF. For the CDR3, the DNA is TGCGCCAGCAGCTTGGGACAGAATTACACCTTC.

At least ten counts were recorded for this clonotype. The J gene is TRBJ1-2, the V gene TRBV12-3 or TRBV12-4; TRBD1 agrees at 7 bases. This CDR3 spans 15 amino acids. With 6 bases clipped from V and 8 bases from J, the junction kept 15 bases outside the gene matches. CDR3 sequence: CASSSTRQGLGGYTF. The CDR3 nucleotides are TGTGCCAGCAGCTCCACACGACAGGGATTGGGAGGCTACACCTTC.

The table lists this clonotype with many counts. The chain links TRBV7-9 to TRBJ2-7; 8 nucleotides line up with TRBD1. This CDR3 region has 14 residues. V dropped 5 bases and J dropped 0; count of bases not matched to a gene: 3. From germline, CDR1 is SEHNR and CDR2 FQNEAQ (reference sequence). In DNA form, the CDR3 reads TGTGCCAGCAGCAGGACAGGGAGCTCCTACGAGCAGTACTTC. This gives the protein CASSRTGSSYEQYF.

The sample holds many counts of this clonotype. This chain joins TRBV7-2 and TRBJ2-3; D not resolved. This CDR3 comprises 12 residues. Germline CDR1 SGHTA, CDR2 FQGNSA. The ends were cut back, 6 bases at V and 2 bases at J, with 6 bases in the middle. In DNA form, the CDR3 reads TGTGCCAGCAGATTGGTCACAGATACGCAGTATTTT. Translating gives CASRLVTDTQYF.

This clonotype was seen ten or more times. The chain employs TRBV29-1 and TRBJ1-2, with 7 bases lining up with TRBD1. The J segment lost 7 bases and the V segment lost 1 base, leaving 3 bases of the junction unmatched. Germline CDR1 and CDR2: SQVTM and ANQGSEA. This CDR3 spans 12 amino acids. Written as DNA, the CDR3 is TGCAGCGTTGAAGGAGGGGGCAGTGGCTACACCTTC. This sequence encodes CSVEGGGSGYTF. The whole variable domain, remainder taken from reference TRBV29-1 and TRBJ1-2, is SAVISQKPSRDICQRGTSLTIQCQVDSQVTMMFWYRQQPGQSLTLIATANQGSEATYESGFVIDKFPISRPNLTFSTLTVSNMSPEDSSIYLCSVEGGGSGYTFGSGTRLTVV.

This clonotype was observed at least ten times. The V gene is TRBV5-1, the J gene TRBJ2-7; D ambiguous. Germline V CDR1 and CDR2: SGHRS, YFSETQ. V was clipped by 2 bases and J by 9 bases, with 12 bases between them. The CDR3 is 12 residues long. The CDR3 nucleotides are TGCGCCAGCAGCTTTGATGGCAAAGGGCAGTACTTC. Protein product: CASSFDGKGQYF.

This clonotype was detected many times. The chain has TRBV20-1 and TRBJ2-2, with 8 bases aligning to TRBD2. This CDR3 has 13 residues. V was clipped by 1 base and J by 7 bases; unmatched bases: 2. CDR1 and CDR2 (germline): DFQATT, SNEGSKA (reference sequence). The CDR3 loop reads CSARAAGGGELFF. The CDR3 DNA sequence: TGCAGTGCTAGAGCGGCGGGGGGCGGGGAGCTGTTTTTT.